This T cell receptor (beta chain) was found in a study of blood T cells in healthy people across ages. Study results and caveats: Strongly correlated with naive T cell percentage was TCR beta diversity. The authors considered diversity estimates from one million T cells to be underestimates.

A second 7 to 11 cycle PCR used barcoded and J-beta primers. TCRdb analysed the 5' RACE reads with MiXCR anew, one entry per CDR3 protein. Of hundreds of thousands of distinct CDR3 sequences listed, around three fifths were seen once; the top ten hold approximately 24%. Ten milliliters of peripheral blood were drawn from each donor into EDTA-treated tubes. Researchers isolated at least 6.5 million PBMCs per sample. This clonotype was counted a few times. Its antigen is unknown. The CDR3 consists of 18 residues. In germline, CDR1 is ENHRY, CDR2 SYGVKD. V lost 4 bases, J lost 11 bases, and 32 bases lay in between.

The clonotype was recovered from a man aged 40-50 years in good health. Specimen: blood. J is TRBJ2-5 and V is TRBV10-3, with D perhaps matching TRBD2 (5 bases). For the CDR3, the DNA is TGTGCCATCAGTGTAACCCGACCTGCGGTCACCAACCACGGGGAGCAGTACTTC. Amino acids: CAISVTRPAVTNHGEQYF.